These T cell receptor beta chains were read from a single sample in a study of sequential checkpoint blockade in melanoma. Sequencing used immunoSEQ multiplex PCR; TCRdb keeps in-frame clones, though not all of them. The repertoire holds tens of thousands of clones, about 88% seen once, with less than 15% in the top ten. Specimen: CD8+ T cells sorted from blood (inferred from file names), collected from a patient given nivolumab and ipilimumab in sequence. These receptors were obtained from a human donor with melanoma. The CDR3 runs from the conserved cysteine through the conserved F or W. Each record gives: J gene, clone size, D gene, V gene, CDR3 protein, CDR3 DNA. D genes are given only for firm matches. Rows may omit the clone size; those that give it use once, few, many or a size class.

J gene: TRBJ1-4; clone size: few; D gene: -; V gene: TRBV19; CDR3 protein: CASSSLDTGAEKLFF; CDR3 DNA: TGTGCCAGTAGTTCCCTCGACACTGGGGCCGAAAAACTGTTTTTT
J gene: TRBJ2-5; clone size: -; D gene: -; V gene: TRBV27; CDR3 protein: CASGITGTQYF; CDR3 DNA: TGTGCCAGCGGAATTACGGGGACCCAGTACTTC
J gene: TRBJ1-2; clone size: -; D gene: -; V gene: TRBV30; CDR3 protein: CAWRGRVLNNYGYTF; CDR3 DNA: TGTGCCTGGCGGGGGAGGGTCTTAAATAACTATGGCTACACCTTC
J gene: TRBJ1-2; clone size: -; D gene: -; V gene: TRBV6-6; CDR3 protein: CASSYTAGVGYGYTF; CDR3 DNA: TGTGCCAGCAGTTACACCGCCGGGGTAGGGTATGGCTACACCTTC
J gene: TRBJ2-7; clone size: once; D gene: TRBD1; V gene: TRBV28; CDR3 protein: CASSTRDREWEQYF; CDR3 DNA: TGTGCCAGCAGTACCCGGGACAGGGAGTGGGAGCAGTACTTC
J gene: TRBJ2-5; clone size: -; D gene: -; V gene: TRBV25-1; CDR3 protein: CASRWGVETQYF; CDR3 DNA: TGTGCCAGCAGATGGGGGGTAGAGACCCAGTACTTC
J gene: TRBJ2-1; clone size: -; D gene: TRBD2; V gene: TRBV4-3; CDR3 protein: CASSQGLAVYNEQFF; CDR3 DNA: TGCGCCAGCAGCCAAGGGCTAGCGGTATACAATGAGCAGTTCTTC
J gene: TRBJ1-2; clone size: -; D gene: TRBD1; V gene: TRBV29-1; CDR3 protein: CSVEQGVPNYGYTF; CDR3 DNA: TGCAGCGTTGAACAGGGGGTCCCTAACTATGGCTACACCTTC
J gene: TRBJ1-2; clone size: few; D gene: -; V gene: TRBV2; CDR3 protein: CASSEGQRISYGYTF; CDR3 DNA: TGTGCCAGCAGTGAAGGTCAGAGGATCAGCTATGGCTACACCTTC
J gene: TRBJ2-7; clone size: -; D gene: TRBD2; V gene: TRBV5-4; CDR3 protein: CASSVPGLAGAPYF; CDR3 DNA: TGTGCCAGCAGCGTCCCGGGACTAGCGGGAGCCCCGTACTTC
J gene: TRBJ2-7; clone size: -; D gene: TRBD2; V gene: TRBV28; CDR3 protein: CASRSTSGRAFYEQYF; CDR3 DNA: TGTGCCAGCAGATCTACTAGCGGGAGGGCCTTTTACGAGCAGTACTTC
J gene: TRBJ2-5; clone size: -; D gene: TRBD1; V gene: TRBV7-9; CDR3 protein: CASRPPTGVGETQYF; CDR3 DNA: TGTGCCAGCAGGCCGCCTACAGGGGTTGGGGAGACCCAGTACTTC
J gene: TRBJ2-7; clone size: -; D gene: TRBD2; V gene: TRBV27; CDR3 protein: CASSLWNNGGRASEQYF; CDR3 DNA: TGTGCCAGCAGTTTATGGAACAATGGCGGGAGGGCCAGCGAGCAGTACTTC
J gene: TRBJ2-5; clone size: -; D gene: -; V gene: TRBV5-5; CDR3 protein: CASSLAEDRDETQYF; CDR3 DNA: TGTGCCAGCAGCTTGGCCGAGGACAGAGATGAGACCCAGTACTTC
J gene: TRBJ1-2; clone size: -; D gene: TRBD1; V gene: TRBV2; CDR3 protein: CASPNTGTGEYGYTF; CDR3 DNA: TGTGCCAGCCCGAATACCGGGACAGGGGAGTATGGCTACACCTTC
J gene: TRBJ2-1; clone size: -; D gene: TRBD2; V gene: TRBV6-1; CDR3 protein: CASSEGVLAGGLNEQFF; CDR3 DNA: TGTGCCAGCAGTGAAGGGGTTTTGGCGGGGGGGCTCAATGAGCAGTTCTTC
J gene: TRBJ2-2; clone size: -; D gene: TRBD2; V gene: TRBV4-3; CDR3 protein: CASSQGGLGDAGELFF; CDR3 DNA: TGCGCCAGCAGCCAAGGGGGACTAGGGGACGCCGGGGAGCTGTTTTTT
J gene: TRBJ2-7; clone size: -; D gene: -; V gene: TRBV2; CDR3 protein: CASIFDRSLSYEQYF; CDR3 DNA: TGTGCCAGCATTTTTGACAGGTCTCTGTCGTACGAGCAGTACTTC
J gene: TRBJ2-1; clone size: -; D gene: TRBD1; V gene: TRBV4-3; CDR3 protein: CASSRTGGFYNEQFF; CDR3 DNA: TGCGCCAGCAGCCGTACAGGGGGATTTTACAATGAGCAGTTCTTC
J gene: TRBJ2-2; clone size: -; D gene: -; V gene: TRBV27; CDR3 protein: CASSLGRNTGELFF; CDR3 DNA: TGTGCCAGCAGTTTAGGGAGGAACACCGGGGAGCTGTTTTTT
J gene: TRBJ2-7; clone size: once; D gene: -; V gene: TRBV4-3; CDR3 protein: CASSQDWSGIYEQYF; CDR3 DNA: TGCGCCAGCAGCCAAGATTGGTCGGGAATCTACGAGCAGTACTTC
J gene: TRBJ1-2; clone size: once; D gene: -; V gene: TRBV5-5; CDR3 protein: CASSLGGLGGYTF; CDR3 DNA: TGTGCCAGCAGCTTGGGAGGGTTGGGTGGCTACACCTTC
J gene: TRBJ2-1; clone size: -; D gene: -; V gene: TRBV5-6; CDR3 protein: CASSLEGESYNEQFF; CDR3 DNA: TGTGCCAGCAGCTTGGAAGGGGAATCCTACAATGAGCAGTTCTTC
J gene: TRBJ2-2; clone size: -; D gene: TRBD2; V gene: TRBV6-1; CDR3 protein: CASMGGVDTGELFF; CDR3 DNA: TGTGCCAGCATGGGGGGGGTTGACACCGGGGAGCTGTTTTTT
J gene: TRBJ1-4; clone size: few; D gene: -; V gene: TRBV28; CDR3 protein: CASSLGGRNEKLFF; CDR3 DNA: TGTGCCAGCAGTTTAGGGGGCCGTAATGAAAAACTGTTTTTT
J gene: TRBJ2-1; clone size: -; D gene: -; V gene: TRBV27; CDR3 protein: CASREVGNEQFF; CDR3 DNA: TGTGCCAGCAGGGAGGTAGGCAATGAGCAGTTCTTC
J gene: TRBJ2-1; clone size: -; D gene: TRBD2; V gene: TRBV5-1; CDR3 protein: CASSSLTSGAYNEQFF; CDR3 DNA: TGCGCCAGCAGCTCCTTGACTAGCGGAGCCTACAATGAGCAGTTCTTC
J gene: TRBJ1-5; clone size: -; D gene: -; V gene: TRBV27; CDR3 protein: CASSPRGQPQHF; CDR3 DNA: TGTGCCAGCAGTCCACGGGGTCAGCCCCAGCATTTT
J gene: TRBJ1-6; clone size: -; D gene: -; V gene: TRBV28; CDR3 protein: CASSTHSDSPLHF; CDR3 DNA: TGTGCCAGCAGTACCCACAGTGATTCACCCCTCCACTTT
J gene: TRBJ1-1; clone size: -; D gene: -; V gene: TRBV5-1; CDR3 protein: CASSLGLTEAFF; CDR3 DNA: TGCGCCAGCAGCTTGGGGCTCACTGAAGCTTTCTTT